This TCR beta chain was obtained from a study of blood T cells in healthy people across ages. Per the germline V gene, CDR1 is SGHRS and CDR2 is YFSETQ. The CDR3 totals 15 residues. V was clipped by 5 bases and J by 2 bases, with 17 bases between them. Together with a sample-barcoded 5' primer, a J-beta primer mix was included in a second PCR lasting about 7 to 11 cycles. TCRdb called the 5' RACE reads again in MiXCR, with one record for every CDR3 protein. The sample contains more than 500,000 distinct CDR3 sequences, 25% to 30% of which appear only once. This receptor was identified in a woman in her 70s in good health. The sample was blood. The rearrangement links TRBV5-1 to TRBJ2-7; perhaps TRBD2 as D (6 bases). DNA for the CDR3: TGCGCCAGCAGGGTTGGGGGGTTCCCCACCTACGAGCAGTACTTC. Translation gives CASRVGGFPTYEQYF.